A selection of T cell receptor beta chains follows, all from one sample in a study of human T cells and chemical hapten exposure. TCRdb analysed the RACE reads with MiXCR anew, one entry per CDR3 protein. The data hold around 99,000 distinct CDR3 sequences, with roughly 12% observed a single time. Sequenced here: whole blood, sampled in connection with sensitization to the hapten diphenylcyclopropenone (DPC). The source is a woman in her thirties or forties with alopecia areata. Some clones in this sample may be carry-over from other donors' samples. CDR3s include the opening cysteine and the closing phenylalanine or tryptophan. Fields, in order: CDR3 length, D gene, V gene, clone size, J gene, CDR3 DNA, CDR3 protein. A D gene is named only where the DNA matches it firmly. Clone sizes are given selectively: once, few, many, or a class where the clone is expanded.

19,TRBD2,TRBV12-3/TRBV12-4,.,TRBJ2-1,TGTGCCAGCAGTTTACCCGCAGGCGGCGCGGGGGACTCCTACAATGAGCAGTTCTTC,CASSLPAGGAGDSYNEQFF
15,.,TRBV29-1,.,TRBJ1-2,TGCAGCCCTGAGGGATGGGGCAGCTTTAACTATGGCTACACCTTC,CSPEGWGSFNYGYTF
15,TRBD1,TRBV28,few,TRBJ1-3,TGTGCCAGCAGACAGGGGGTGAGCTCTGGAAACACCATATATTTT,CASRQGVSSGNTIYF
14,.,TRBV7-3,few,TRBJ2-1,TGTGCCAGCAGCCCTTGGGGGGCCGGCAATGAGCAGTTCTTC,CASSPWGAGNEQFF
14,TRBD2,TRBV10-3,few,TRBJ2-3,TGTGCCACCTTAGCGGGGGCTAGCACAGATACGCAGTATTTT,CATLAGASTDTQYF
14,TRBD1,TRBV15,few,TRBJ1-5,TGTGCCACCAGCAGAGATACAGGGGGCGAGCCCCAGCATTTT,CATSRDTGGEPQHF
14,.,TRBV28,few,TRBJ1-5,TGTGCCAGCTCCCCGCCCGGCAGGAATCAGCCCCAGCATTTT,CASSPPGRNQPQHF
15,TRBD1,TRBV12-3/TRBV12-4,.,TRBJ1-6,TGTGCCAGCAGTTTCCTGACAGGGGATGTCTCACCCCTCCACTTT,CASSFLTGDVSPLHF
13,.,TRBV28,few,TRBJ2-5,TGTGCCAGCAGTTTATGGGTCCAAGAGACCCAGTACTTC,CASSLWVQETQYF
15,.,TRBV2,.,TRBJ1-6,TGTGCCAGCAGTTCGTCGACAGGCGGCGATTCACCCCTCCACTTT,CASSSSTGGDSPLHF